This entry describes one TCR beta chain. The sample comes from a study of blood T cell repertoires in COVID-19. Turning to the study itself: From the United States, Italy and Spain came samples of acute and convalescent COVID-19. PBMCs, B-cell-depleted T cells, or T cells provided the cDNA or gDNA that made up the material.

Living in under 30 US areas, the participants were between roughly 18 and 90 years of age. Donors were grouped by their self-reported clinical history. This CDR3 is 13 amino acids long. Trimming pared 2 bases from V and 6 bases from J, leaving 8 bases between. Looked up from germline, CDR1 is MNHEY and CDR2 is SVGEGT. Sequencing used immunoSEQ multiplex PCR; TCRdb keeps in-frame clones, though not all of them. Counted here are roughly 230,000 clones, 65% to 85% occurring once; the ten biggest clones make up roughly 3.1%. The chain has TRBV6-2 or TRBV6-3 and TRBJ2-4; D is perhaps TRBD1 (6 bases). The sequencing input was PBMCs or T cells enriched from blood (not recorded which). The sequence was collected from a man aged 50-60 years who had recovered from COVID-19. This chain's CDR3 is CASSYQGPNIQYF. The CDR3 DNA is TGTGCCAGCAGTTACCAGGGGCCAAACATTCAGTACTTC.